Below are 5 T cell receptor beta chains sequenced from a single sample in a study of T cells in Graves' hyperthyroidism and ophthalmopathy. RNA transcripts were the template for amplifying TCR beta CDR3 regions. The HTBI primer set was used in a first-round RT-PCR of the TCR CDR3. Via MiXCR, TCRdb re-called the multiplex PCR reads, giving one row per CDR3 protein. The profile covers 500,000 to 600,000 distinct CDR3 sequences, with roughly 46% appearing a single time and roughly 8.2% taken by the ten largest. Sequencing used peripheral blood or thyroid tissue (not recorded which). Source of these receptors: a woman aged 18-29 years with Graves' hyperthyroidism.

The chain carries TRBV7-2 and TRBJ1-1, with TRBD1 identical over 8 bases. The CDR3 is 11 residues long. Germline CDR1 and CDR2: SGHTA and FQGNSA. Losses at the gene ends were 5 bases for V and 11 bases for J; bases not matched to a gene: 4. CDR3 DNA: TGTGCCAGCAGCCCAAGACAGGGGGCTTTCTTT. Translated, it gives CASSPRQGAFF. The full variable domain, in which reference TRBV7-2 and TRBJ1-1 provide the parts outside the CDR3, is GAGVSQSPSNKVTEKGKDVELRCDPISGHTALYWYRQSLGQGLEFLIYFQGNSAPDKSGLPSDRFSAERTGGSVSTLTIQRTQQEDSAVYLCASSPRQGAFFGQGTRLTVV.

The rearrangement links TRBV29-1 to TRBJ1-2; TRBD1 matches 8 bases. This CDR3 contains 13 residues. Trimming took 4 bases from V and 5 from J; bases not matched to a gene: 6. The germline V gene has CDR1 SQVTM and CDR2 ANQGSEA. CDR3 coding DNA: TGCAGCGTTGTTTTAACAGGGGGATATGGCTACACCTTC. Its translation is CSVVLTGGYGYTF.

This clonotype was seen at least ten times. The chain has TRBV5-4 and TRBJ1-6; 8 bases agree with TRBD1. This CDR3 comprises 18 residues. V dropped 4 bases and J dropped 4; count of bases not matched to a gene: 13. The germline V gene encodes CDR1 SGHNT and CDR2 YYREEE (reference sequence). The CDR3 sequence is CASSPGGTGGSYNSPLHF. The CDR3 DNA reads as TGTGCCAGCAGCCCGGGGGGAACAGGGGGTTCGTATAATTCACCCCTCCACTTT.

Only one count was recorded for this clonotype. This may come from a read error, since a much larger clone is one base off. The gene calls are TRBV12-3 or TRBV12-4 and TRBJ1-5; no clear D gene. V shed 8 bases and J shed 0 bases, with 14 bases lying between them. The CDR3 is made up of 15 amino acids. In DNA form, the CDR3 reads TGTGCCAGCGGGAACAGATTACATAGCAATCAGCCCCAGCATTTT. Protein: CASGNRLHSNQPQHF.

V gene TRBV28 combines with J gene TRBJ2-5, with D perhaps TRBD2 (6 bases). The CDR3 sequence is 12 residues long. Trimming took off 7 bases at V and 4 bases at J, with 10 bases between the two ends. Per germline, CDR1 MDHEN and CDR2 SYDVKM. DNA for the CDR3: TGTGCCAGCACATTGGGAGGAGAGACCCAGTACTTC. It codes for CASTLGGETQYF.